The T cell receptor beta chain described here comes from a study of T cells in Graves' hyperthyroidism and ophthalmopathy. Blood from later-ophthalmopathy patients was taken at first hyperthyroidism diagnosis. This clonotype was seen many times. This CDR3 is 17 amino acids long. Trimming cost V 0 bases and J 0 bases, with 12 bases left between them. Germline CDR1 and CDR2: LNHDA and SQIVND (reference sequence). Amplification targeted TCR beta CDR3 regions from RNA transcripts. TCR CDR3 underwent first-round RT-PCR with the HTBI primer set. TCRdb processed the multiplex PCR reads anew with MiXCR; each CDR3 protein has one entry. The sample carries 250,000 or so distinct CDR3 sequences, roughly 15% recorded once.

This chain joins TRBV19 and TRBJ1-5, with a weak D call TRBD1 (5 bases). Sequences were obtained from blood. The origin of this receptor is a woman in her thirties or forties with Graves' hyperthyroidism that later progressed to Graves' ophthalmopathy. Written as DNA, the CDR3 is TGTGCCAGTAGTATAGATCACACAGGCCATAGCAATCAGCCCCAGCATTTT. Its translation is CASSIDHTGHSNQPQHF. Using reference TRBV19 and TRBJ1-5 for the parts outside the CDR3, the full variable domain is DGGITQSPKYLFRKEGQNVTLSCEQNLNHDAMYWYRQDPGQGLRLIYYSQIVNDFQKGDIAEGYSVSREKKESFPLTVTSAQKNPTAFYLCASSIDHTGHSNQPQHFGDGTRLSIL.